This T cell receptor (beta chain) originates from a study of blood T cell repertoires in COVID-19 (dated by TCRdb to 2018 to 2020). About the investigation overall: Collaborator samples came from the United States, Italy and Spain and covered acute and convalescent phases of COVID-19. The material from the prospective study consisted of cDNA or gDNA derived from T cells, B-cell-depleted T cells, or PBMCs. The dataset comprised deeply sampled blood TCRbeta repertoires from subjects exposed to, actively infected with, or recovered from COVID-19. A freely available public database, intended as a resource for researchers studying the immune response to SARS-CoV-2, is where the repertoires were released. Samples came from the ongoing ImmuneRACE study (first 160 participants) plus 1,254 subjects from 6 global collaborators. Nearly every sample came with metadata listing a de-identified subject ID, COVID-19 status, age in years and sex. HLA class I and class II types, where available, came from metadata supplied by the sample provider rather than from assay-based typing. General conclusions and limits of the study: Clinical and demographic metadata were provided uncurated, with the amount varying by source and participant.

This clone was picked up one time. Its antigen is not yet known. Base qualities are not provided; no much larger clone lies one nucleotide away. TCRbeta CDR3 regions were amplified from genomic DNA using the immunoSEQ Assay, a bias-controlled multiplex PCR. Regarding the original processing steps: The number of nucleated cells in each sample was estimated from the amplification of reference gene primers within the assay. To quantify the absolute abundance of each unique TCRbeta CDR3 rearrangement, sequence reads were collapsed and filtered. For each sample, productive Simpson clonality was calculated by taking the square root of Simpson's diversity index across productive rearrangements. What TCRdb holds here is the immuneACCESS table cut down to in-frame rearrangements. Part of the clones is not present; checked against another copy, under half of the missing clones reflect an unresolved V gene, and the others are unexplained. V and J calls and clone size are copied from that table; D and trimming were computed from the DNA. Recorded for this sample are 200,000 to 250,000 clones; 81% of them occurred a single time. 7.5% of the sample belongs to the ten largest clones.

There are 13 amino acids in the CDR3, from cysteine to phenylalanine inclusive. Only CDR3 DNA is held: 39 bases, read in frame from base 1. CDR1 and CDR2 are drawn from the germline V gene: KGHSH, LQKENI. At the junction V is shortened by 1 base and J by 8 bases, with 9 bases in between. In Seattle, one collaborating source enrolled patients while the infection was active and tracked those patients longitudinally over the course of disease. Each collaborating institution followed its own protocols to collect whole blood in K2EDTA tubes. For TCRbeta analysis, collaborator samples were shipped as frozen whole blood, as isolated PBMCs, or as DNA extracted from either sample type.

Here the chain combines TRBV18 and TRBJ2-4; D gene: possibly TRBD2, on 5 matching bases. Sequencing was carried out using peripheral blood. The receptor's source is a woman of 80 years or more with COVID-19, enrolled during active disease. The CDR3 sequence is CASSPQRRDIQYF. The nucleotides read TGTGCCAGCTCACCACAGCGGCGGGACATTCAGTACTTC. This CDR3, with the reference TRBV18 and TRBJ2-4 proteins standing in past its ends, gives the full variable domain NAGVMQNPRHLVRRRGQEARLRCSPMKGHSHVYWYRQLPEEGLKFMVYLQKENIIDESGMPKERFSAEFPKEGPSILRIQQVVRGDSAAYFCASSPQRRDIQYFGAGTRLSVL.